The 15 T cell receptor beta chains below were found in one sample sequenced in a study of blood T cell repertoires in COVID-19. The data were produced by immunoSEQ multiplex PCR, yet TCRdb's version contains in-frame clones alone and is incomplete. The data show 240,000 or so clones, 80% to 85% seen once. Sequenced: peripheral blood. The receptors derive from a woman aged 55 to 70 with active or convalescent COVID-19.

In its sample, this clone was seen a few times. The same CDR3 is also encoded by other DNA sequences in this sample. V gene TRBV7-8 combines with J gene TRBJ1-1, with D unresolved. The CDR3 spans 13 residues. V lost 2 bases to trimming and J lost 2 bases, with 6 bases between them. Germline-derived CDR1 and CDR2 are SGHVS and FQNEAQ. CDR3 sequence reads: CASSLTRNTEAFF. CDR3 nucleotide sequence: TGTGCCAGCAGCTTAACGAGAAACACTGAAGCTTTCTTT.

This rearrangement joins TRBV5-4 to TRBJ1-2, with D unclear. CDR1 is SGHNT, CDR2 YYREEE, per germline (reference sequence). The CDR3 is made up of 14 amino acids. Trimming removed 4 bases from V and 6 bases from J, with 16 bases in between. The CDR3 is CASSLSRRRDGYTF. CDR3 DNA: TGTGCCAGCAGCCTCTCTAGGAGGAGGGATGGCTACACCTTC.

The V gene is TRBV19, the J gene TRBJ1-3; unclear D gene. This CDR3 is built from 15 residues. Trimming cost V 8 bases and J 0 bases, with 14 bases left between them. CDR1 and CDR2 (germline): LNHDA, SQIVND (reference sequence). CDR3 region: CASRLGSHSGNTIYF. CDR3 nucleotide sequence: TGTGCCAGTCGACTAGGTAGTCACTCTGGAAACACCATATATTTT.

This chain connects TRBV12-5 to TRBJ2-3; maybe TRBD2 (7 bases). The CDR3 length is 16 residues. Per germline, CDR1 LGHNT and CDR2 FRNRAP. V was trimmed by 7 bases and J by 1 base, leaving 18 bases between them. The DNA for the CDR3 is TGTGCTAGTGCCGCGAGGGGGGGAGGCGGCACAGATACGCAGTATTTT. This sequence encodes CASAARGGGGTDTQYF.

This clone was counted once. This rearrangement joins TRBV7-9 to TRBJ1-1; 8 positions agree with TRBD1. The V segment lost 5 bases and the J segment 3 bases; nucleotides outside the gene matches: 5. The length of the CDR3 is 14 residues. The germline CDR1 and CDR2 sequences are SEHNR and FQNEAQ (reference sequence). The CDR3 region is CASSNQGADTEAFF. The CDR3 coding sequence is TGTGCCAGCAGCAACCAGGGGGCGGACACTGAAGCTTTCTTT. Full variable domain (rest looked up from reference TRBV7-9 and TRBJ1-1): DTGVSQNPRHKITKRGQNVTFRCDPISEHNRLYWYRQTLGQGPEFLTYFQNEAQLEKSRLLSDRFSAERPKGSFSTLEIQRTEQGDSAMYLCASSNQGADTEAFFGQGTRLTVV.

The rearrangement links TRBV5-1 to TRBJ2-3; TRBD2 agrees at 8 bases. Germline V CDR1 and CDR2: SGHRS, YFSETQ. Trimming cost V 3 bases and J 2 bases; bases outside gene matches: 5. The CDR3 sequence is 15 residues long. CDR3 nucleotides: TGCGCCAGCAGCTCCAGAGCGGGGGCCACAGATACGCAGTATTTT. Its protein is CASSSRAGATDTQYF.

This clone was detected a few times. The rearrangement links TRBV5-4 to TRBJ2-2, with 9 bases matching TRBD2. The CDR3 is 17 amino acids. Germline-derived CDR1 and CDR2 are SGHNT and YYREEE (reference sequence). V dropped 0 bases and J dropped 4; count of bases not matched to a gene: 7. DNA of the CDR3: TGTGCCAGCAGCTTGGTGGTTAGCGGGGGCACCACCGGGGAGCTGTTTTTT. Its translation: CASSLVVSGGTTGELFF.

V usage is TRBV2 and J usage is TRBJ2-5, with TRBD2 identical over 10 bases. Germline V gives CDR1 SNHLY, CDR2 FYNNEI. CDR3 size: 16 residues. Trimming removed 5 bases from V and 2 bases from J; junction bases left unmatched: 8. For the CDR3, the DNA is TGTGCCAGCAGTAGACCCGGACTAGCGGCTCAAGAGACCCAGTACTTC. Translating it yields CASSRPGLAAQETQYF.

V is TRBV18 and J is TRBJ2-5; 11 nucleotides line up with TRBD1. The CDR3 is 16 residues long. Germline values: CDR1 KGHSH, CDR2 LQKENI. V dropped 5 bases and J dropped 5; count of bases not matched to a gene: 10. CDR3 coding DNA: TGTGCCAGCTCAAAATTCGGGACAGGGGGTACGGAGACCCAGTACTTC. It codes for CASSKFGTGGTETQYF.

The chain couples TRBV5-1 to TRBJ2-7, with 9 bases aligning to TRBD1. V shed 3 bases, J shed 5 bases, and the junction held 3 bases outside the gene matches. This CDR3 contains 13 residues. Germline V CDR1 and CDR2: SGHRS, YFSETQ. DNA of the CDR3: TGCGCCAGCAGCTGGGACAGGGTCGACGAGCAGTACTTC. It yields the protein CASSWDRVDEQYF.

This chain links TRBV12-3 or TRBV12-4 with TRBJ1-2, with 7 bases that match TRBD1. This CDR3 contains 13 residues. With V trimmed by 8 bases and J by 7 bases, 10 bases remained unmatched. CDR3 sequence (DNA): TGTGCCAGCGGGCGAGGACAGGAGCGTGGCTACACCTTC. Translated: CASGRGQERGYTF.

The chain recombines TRBV2 with TRBJ1-2; D unresolved. V lost 4 bases to trimming and J lost 2 bases, with 11 bases between them. The germline V gene has CDR1 SNHLY and CDR2 FYNNEI. The length of the CDR3 is 14 residues. CDR3: CASSVSPENYGYTF. The DNA for the CDR3 is TGTGCCAGCAGTGTATCCCCAGAAAACTATGGCTACACCTTC.

The chain has TRBV11-3 and TRBJ2-3; 7 bases are a match to TRBD1. Germline V gene data show CDR1 as SGHNT and CDR2 as YENEEA. J was trimmed by 0 bases and V by 5 bases; bases with no gene match: 2. This CDR3 spans 14 amino acids. This CDR3 is CASSQGDSTDTQYF. As DNA, the CDR3 is TGTGCCAGCAGCCAGGGGGACAGCACAGATACGCAGTATTTT. Based on the CDR3 plus reference TRBV11-3 and TRBJ2-3, the full variable domain is EAGVVQSPRYKIIEKKQPVAFWCNPISGHNTLYWYLQNLGQGPELLIRYENEEAVDDSQLPKDRFSAERLKGVDSTLKIQPAELGDSAVYLCASSQGDSTDTQYFGPGTRLTVL.

The chain couples TRBV7-9 to TRBJ2-3; 7 nucleotides line up with TRBD1. Germline V gives CDR1 SEHNR, CDR2 FQNEAQ (reference sequence). There are 15 residues in the CDR3. The trim removed 2 bases at V and 0 bases at J, leaving 2 bases unmatched. CDR3 residues: CASSLQGDSTDTQYF. CDR3 in DNA: TGTGCCAGCAGCTTACAGGGGGACAGCACAGATACGCAGTATTTT.

The chain uses TRBV18 and TRBJ1-3; 7 nucleotides line up with TRBD1. Unmatched junction bases numbered 5, after V lost 2 bases and J lost 1 base. Germline V gene sequence: CDR1 KGHSH, CDR2 LQKENI. There are 16 residues in the CDR3. The CDR3 sequence: CASSPIGTASGNTIYF. CDR3 sequence (DNA): TGTGCCAGCTCACCAATAGGGACAGCGTCTGGAAACACCATATATTTT.